Reported below is one T cell receptor (beta chain). Germline values: CDR1 SEHNR, CDR2 FQNEAQ (reference sequence). The CDR3 has 18 residues. The ends lost 3 bases at V and 1 base at J; junction bases unmatched: 12. The sample belongs to a study of blood T cell repertoires in COVID-19. TCRdb's copy holds only in-frame clones and misses some; the assay was immunoSEQ multiplex PCR. This sample has approximately 200,000 clones; around 84% occur once, and the top ten carry more than 2.5%. The J gene is TRBJ2-7, the V gene TRBV7-9, with TRBD1 matching over 10 bases. The TCR sequence derives from a woman between 25 and 40 years old who had recovered from COVID-19. Sequencing used PBMCs or T cells enriched from blood (not recorded which). The CDR3 nucleotides are TGTGCCAGCAGCTTTGGGACAGGGGACCCGAAAGGGTCCTACGAGCAGTACTTC. This encodes CASSFGTGDPKGSYEQYF.